Listed below are T cell receptor beta chains from one sample, sequenced in a study of blood T cell repertoires in COVID-19. Sequencing was performed with immunoSEQ multiplex PCR; in TCRdb, only in-frame clones are kept and a portion is missing. The sample contains 250,000 or so clones, roughly nine tenths of which appear only once. The source material was peripheral blood. The receptors were gathered from a woman in her forties who had recovered from COVID-19. The CDR3 runs from the conserved cysteine through the conserved F or W. Each record gives: V gene, J gene, clone size, D gene, CDR3 protein, CDR3 DNA. D genes are given only for firm matches. Clone size is shown for a subset of rows, as once, few, many or a class of expanded clone.

v_call: TRBV7-2
j_call: TRBJ1-6
clone_size: .
d_call: .
cdr3_aa: CASSYGQLNSPLHF
cdr3_nt: TGTGCCAGCAGTTACGGACAGTTGAATTCACCCCTCCACTTT

v_call: TRBV5-6
j_call: TRBJ2-1
clone_size: .
d_call: TRBD2
cdr3_aa: CASSYVTSYFLDEQFF
cdr3_nt: TGTGCCAGCAGCTACGTGACTAGCTACTTTTTAGATGAGCAGTTCTTC

v_call: TRBV9
j_call: TRBJ2-1
clone_size: .
d_call: TRBD2
cdr3_aa: CASSVTGTSADEQFF
cdr3_nt: TGTGCCAGCAGCGTAACAGGGACTAGCGCCGATGAGCAGTTCTTC

v_call: TRBV11-2
j_call: TRBJ2-7
clone_size: .
d_call: .
cdr3_aa: CASSSQGLTFYEQYF
cdr3_nt: TGTGCCAGCAGCTCTCAGGGACTCACATTCTACGAGCAGTACTTC

v_call: TRBV11-3
j_call: TRBJ1-1
clone_size: .
d_call: .
cdr3_aa: CASSLTTVNTEAFF
cdr3_nt: TGTGCCAGCAGCCTAACGACAGTGAACACTGAAGCTTTCTTT

v_call: TRBV11-2
j_call: TRBJ1-1
clone_size: .
d_call: .
cdr3_aa: CASSLDRNMNTEAFF
cdr3_nt: TGTGCCAGCAGCTTAGACAGGAACATGAACACTGAAGCTTTCTTT

v_call: TRBV14
j_call: TRBJ2-1
clone_size: .
d_call: TRBD2
cdr3_aa: CASSQETSGSIKGAEQFF
cdr3_nt: TGTGCCAGCAGCCAAGAGACTAGCGGGAGTATAAAGGGGGCTGAGCAGTTCTTC

v_call: TRBV5-6
j_call: TRBJ1-6
clone_size: once
d_call: .
cdr3_aa: CASSLTRNSPLHF
cdr3_nt: TGTGCCAGCAGCTTAACCCGGAATTCACCCCTCCACTTT

v_call: TRBV19
j_call: TRBJ2-2
clone_size: few
d_call: .
cdr3_aa: CASSPRGTGELFF
cdr3_nt: TGTGCCAGTAGTCCCCGCGGAACCGGGGAGCTGTTTTTT

v_call: TRBV29-1
j_call: TRBJ2-7
clone_size: .
d_call: TRBD1
cdr3_aa: CSVEDLTAAGTGAYEQYF
cdr3_nt: TGCAGCGTTGAAGACCTAACTGCCGCCGGGACAGGGGCCTACGAGCAGTACTTC

v_call: TRBV5-6
j_call: TRBJ2-1
clone_size: once
d_call: .
cdr3_aa: CASSLYRVGDEQFF
cdr3_nt: TGTGCCAGCAGCTTGTACAGGGTTGGTGATGAGCAGTTCTTC

v_call: TRBV9
j_call: TRBJ2-7
clone_size: few
d_call: .
cdr3_aa: CASSVASTGLYEQYF
cdr3_nt: TGTGCCAGCAGCGTAGCTTCAACAGGGTTGTACGAGCAGTACTTC

v_call: TRBV15
j_call: TRBJ1-3
clone_size: .
d_call: TRBD1
cdr3_aa: CATSRDRQGGGNTIYF
cdr3_nt: TGTGCCACCAGCAGAGATCGACAGGGCGGCGGAAACACCATATATTTT

v_call: TRBV25-1
j_call: TRBJ1-1
clone_size: once
d_call: TRBD1
cdr3_aa: CASSSLPGGTEAFF
cdr3_nt: TGTGCCAGCAGTTCACTACCAGGGGGCACTGAAGCTTTCTTT

v_call: TRBV19
j_call: TRBJ2-7
clone_size: .
d_call: .
cdr3_aa: CATQHPLSYEQYF
cdr3_nt: TGTGCCACCCAACACCCGCTCTCCTACGAGCAGTACTTC

v_call: TRBV5-1
j_call: TRBJ2-7
clone_size: .
d_call: .
cdr3_aa: CASSLVTGSYEQYF
cdr3_nt: TGCGCCAGCAGCTTGGTCACAGGCTCCTACGAGCAGTACTTC

v_call: TRBV13
j_call: TRBJ2-1
clone_size: .
d_call: TRBD1
cdr3_aa: CASSPSGQGTVEQFF
cdr3_nt: TGTGCCAGCAGCCCCTCAGGACAGGGGACCGTTGAGCAGTTCTTC

v_call: TRBV2
j_call: TRBJ2-7
clone_size: .
d_call: .
cdr3_aa: CASQLEFGHEQYF
cdr3_nt: TGTGCCAGCCAACTAGAATTCGGCCACGAGCAGTACTTC

v_call: TRBV3-1/TRBV3-2
j_call: TRBJ2-5
clone_size: few
d_call: TRBD1
cdr3_aa: CASSQGTGPLGTQYF
cdr3_nt: TGTGCCAGCAGCCAAGGGACAGGGCCCCTAGGGACCCAGTACTTC

v_call: TRBV6-5
j_call: TRBJ1-2
clone_size: .
d_call: .
cdr3_aa: CASSLTGTYGYTF
cdr3_nt: TGTGCCAGCAGCCTTACAGGGACCTATGGCTACACCTTC

v_call: TRBV18
j_call: TRBJ1-2
clone_size: .
d_call: .
cdr3_aa: CASSPLEQGPNYGYTF
cdr3_nt: TGTGCCAGCTCACCGCTAGAACAGGGACCCAACTATGGCTACACCTTC

v_call: TRBV28
j_call: TRBJ1-1
clone_size: .
d_call: TRBD1
cdr3_aa: CASSLGDRNTEAFF
cdr3_nt: TGTGCCAGCAGTTTAGGGGACAGGAACACTGAAGCTTTCTTT

v_call: TRBV5-4
j_call: TRBJ2-4
clone_size: .
d_call: TRBD1
cdr3_aa: CASSPRGPGNIQYF
cdr3_nt: TGTGCCAGCAGCCCAAGGGGGCCGGGAAACATTCAGTACTTC

v_call: TRBV19
j_call: TRBJ2-3
clone_size: .
d_call: TRBD2
cdr3_aa: CASGTGTSGSIDTQYF
cdr3_nt: TGTGCCAGTGGCACCGGGACTAGCGGTTCGATAGATACGCAGTATTTT

v_call: TRBV28
j_call: TRBJ2-5
clone_size: .
d_call: TRBD1
cdr3_aa: CASSSLGTAEETQYF
cdr3_nt: TGTGCCAGCAGCTCCCTCGGGACAGCCGAAGAGACCCAGTACTTC

v_call: TRBV15
j_call: TRBJ1-1
clone_size: .
d_call: .
cdr3_aa: CATVGSAVTEAFF
cdr3_nt: TGTGCCACCGTAGGATCGGCGGTCACTGAAGCTTTCTTT

v_call: TRBV6-6
j_call: TRBJ1-2
clone_size: .
d_call: .
cdr3_aa: CASRPRPINYGYTF
cdr3_nt: TGTGCCAGCAGACCCAGGCCTATAAACTATGGCTACACCTTC

v_call: TRBV18
j_call: TRBJ2-5
clone_size: once
d_call: TRBD1
cdr3_aa: CASSLNTGTGKETQYF
cdr3_nt: TGTGCCAGCTCACTAAACACCGGGACAGGGAAGGAGACCCAGTACTTC

v_call: TRBV5-1
j_call: TRBJ1-1
clone_size: .
d_call: TRBD1
cdr3_aa: CASSLSGQGENTEAFF
cdr3_nt: TGCGCCAGCAGTCTGTCGGGACAGGGGGAGAACACTGAAGCTTTCTTT

v_call: TRBV4-2
j_call: TRBJ2-2
clone_size: .
d_call: .
cdr3_aa: CASSQPSSPGELFF
cdr3_nt: TGTGCCAGCAGCCAACCGAGTTCCCCCGGGGAGCTGTTTTTT

v_call: TRBV27
j_call: TRBJ2-2
clone_size: .
d_call: TRBD1
cdr3_aa: CASSRGQGTANTGELFF
cdr3_nt: TGTGCCAGCAGTCGAGGACAGGGGACGGCGAACACCGGGGAGCTGTTTTTT